Presented here are 32 T cell receptor beta chains from one specimen sequenced in a study of blood T cell repertoires in COVID-19. Data came from immunoSEQ multiplex PCR; TCRdb stores just in-frame clones and leaves some out. The repertoire holds 40,000 to 60,000 clones, with around 84% as singletons. Sequencing input: peripheral blood. These receptor sequences come from a man aged 50 or older with active COVID-19.

The chain links TRBV28 to TRBJ1-3; D not certain. The CDR3 runs to 16 residues. CDR1 is MDHEN and CDR2 is SYDVKM in the germline V gene. Trimming cost V 1 base and J 3 bases, with 13 bases left between them. The DNA for the CDR3 is TGTGCCAGCAGTTTATTTCAGGTTGCATTTGGAAACACCATATATTTT. This gives the protein CASSLFQVAFGNTIYF. Based on the CDR3 plus reference TRBV28 and TRBJ1-3, the full variable domain is DVKVTQSSRYLVKRTGEKVFLECVQDMDHENMFWYRQDPGLGLRLIYFSYDVKMKEKGDIPEGYSVSREKKERFSLILESASTNQTSMYLCASSLFQVAFGNTIYFGEGSWLTVV.

This chain connects TRBV5-1 to TRBJ1-5, with TRBD1 matching over 9 bases. CDR1 is SGHRS and CDR2 is YFSETQ in the germline V gene. CDR3 length: 14 residues. V lost 4 bases, J lost 4 bases, and 3 bases stayed unmatched. CDR3 loop: CASSEGTGNQPQHF. CDR3 bases: TGCGCCAGCAGCGAAGGGACAGGGAATCAGCCCCAGCATTTT.

As DNA, the CDR3 is TGTGCCAGCAGTTCAGGAGATACGCAGTATTTT. Its protein product is CASSSGDTQYF. The gene calls are TRBV27 and TRBJ2-3; D is uncertain. Per germline, CDR1 MNHEY and CDR2 SMNVEV (reference sequence). The CDR3 has 11 residues. The V gene lost 4 bases and the J gene lost 5 bases, with 4 bases spanning the gap.

The chain links TRBV9 to TRBJ2-1; 10 nucleotides agree with TRBD2. The CDR3 extends over 19 amino acids. Germline lookup yields CDR1 SGDLS and CDR2 YYNGEE. V lost 1 base and J lost 3; bases outside the gene matches: 13. The DNA of the CDR3 is TGTGCCAGCAGCGTATCTAGCGGGGGAGATAGACCCAACTACAATGAGCAGTTCTTC. It codes for CASSVSSGGDRPNYNEQFF. Complete variable domain (other parts from reference TRBV9 and TRBJ2-1): DSGVTQTPKHLITATGQRVTLRCSPRSGDLSVYWYQQSLDQGLQFLIQYYNGEERAKGNILERFSAQQFPDLHSELNLSSLELGDSALYFCASSVSSGGDRPNYNEQFFGPGTRLTVL.

This chain joins TRBV9 and TRBJ1-6; D remains ambiguous. CDR3 size: 13 residues. Germline V lookup: CDR1 SGDLS, CDR2 YYNGEE. V gave up 8 bases and J gave up 10 bases, with 16 bases separating them. CDR3 sequence: CASSDTLRSPLHF. CDR3 nucleotide sequence: TGTGCCAGTTCCGACACTTTAAGGTCACCCCTCCACTTT.

This clone showed up just once. The rearrangement links TRBV7-2 to TRBJ2-5; 12 bases are a match to TRBD2. Germline assignment: CDR1 SGHTA and CDR2 FQGNSA. Trimming removed 5 bases from V and 5 bases from J; junction bases left unmatched: 6. The CDR3 totals 15 residues. CDR3 nucleotide sequence: TGTGCCAGCAGCCCGAGGACTAGCGGGGTTGAGACCCAGTACTTC. Its translation: CASSPRTSGVETQYF.

The chain couples TRBV11-2 to TRBJ2-1; maybe TRBD2 (5 bases). CDR1 is SGHAT and CDR2 is FQNNGV in the germline V gene. The CDR3 sequence is 13 residues long. V lost 1 base, J lost 7 bases, and 8 bases lay in between. The CDR3 spells CASSLAGWNEQFF. As DNA, the CDR3 is TGTGCCAGCAGCTTAGCGGGGTGGAATGAGCAGTTCTTC.

This rearrangement joins TRBV5-6 to TRBJ2-5; D unresolved. The CDR3 contains 17 residues. Germline CDR1 and CDR2: SGHDT and YYEEEE. V gave up 2 bases and J gave up 0 bases, with 17 bases separating them. CDR3: CASSFQMVWPHQETQYF. The DNA of the CDR3 is TGTGCCAGCAGCTTTCAGATGGTCTGGCCCCACCAAGAGACCCAGTACTTC.

This chain connects TRBV7-2 to TRBJ2-5; D is uncertain. The V end lost 4 bases, the J end lost 5 bases, and 8 bases lay between the germline ends. The CDR3 extends over 12 amino acids. CDR1 and CDR2 (germline): SGHTA, FQGNSA. The CDR3 sequence is CASSSSRETQYF. In nucleotides, the CDR3 is TGTGCCAGCAGCTCATCGAGGGAGACCCAGTACTTC.

V gene TRBV9 combines with J gene TRBJ1-5, with no clear D. The CDR3 is made up of 15 amino acids. The germline gives CDR1 SGDLS, CDR2 YYNGEE. Between the trimmed V and J ends, which lost 0 bases and 8 bases, there was a span of 15 bases. CDR3 coding DNA: TGTGCCAGCAGCGTAGGGAGGCAACCTTTCGAGCCCCAGCATTTT. Its translation: CASSVGRQPFEPQHF.

This CDR3 is CASSNRNYGYTF. DNA for the CDR3: TGTGCCAGCAGTAACAGAAACTATGGCTACACCTTC. The V gene is TRBV6-5, the J gene TRBJ1-2; no clear D. This CDR3 contains 12 residues. With 5 bases removed from V and 2 bases from J, the gap between germline ends came to 6 bases. Germline V gene sequence: CDR1 MNHEY, CDR2 SVGAGI.

This clone has more than one count but fewer than ten. The genes are TRBV4-1 and TRBJ2-3, with 12 bases that match TRBD2. Germline V gene lookup returns CDR1 MGHRA and CDR2 YSYEKL. This CDR3 region has 16 residues. Unmatched junction bases numbered 4, after V lost 0 bases and J lost 6 bases. CDR3 region: CASSQDLAGGEDTQYF. The CDR3 coding sequence is TGCGCCAGCAGCCAAGATCTAGCGGGGGGGGAGGATACGCAGTATTTT.

V gene TRBV25-1 combines with J gene TRBJ1-5, with D possibly being TRBD1 (5 bases). The CDR3 consists of 13 residues. V lost 8 bases and J 4 bases, leaving 12 bases between the germline ends. Germline V gene lookup returns CDR1 MGHDK and CDR2 SYGVNS. In nucleotides, the CDR3 is TGTGCCAGCTCCGACAGCCCGAATCAGCCCCAGCATTTT. This encodes CASSDSPNQPQHF.

V gene TRBV7-6 combines with J gene TRBJ2-1; tentatively, D is TRBD2 (5 bases). The CDR3 has 15 residues. Germline loops: CDR1 SGHVS, CDR2 FNYEAQ. V was pared by 2 bases and J by 8 bases, with 16 bases between. CDR3 region: CASSLTGKSAYEQFF. For the CDR3, the DNA is TGTGCCAGCAGCTTAACGGGGAAATCGGCCTATGAGCAGTTCTTC. The variable domain in full, with the rest retrieved from reference TRBV7-6 and TRBJ2-1, is GAGVSQSPRYKVTKRGQDVALRCDPISGHVSLYWYRQALGQGPEFLTYFNYEAQQDKSGLPNDRFSAERPEGSISTLTIQRTEQRDSAMYRCASSLTGKSAYEQFFGPGTRLTVL.

The chain carries TRBV5-1 and TRBJ2-7, with TRBD1 matching over 7 bases. Germline CDR1 reads SGHRS; CDR2 reads YFSETQ. The CDR3 sequence is 12 residues long. The junction had 0 bases not matched to a gene; V was cut back by 3 bases and J by 3 bases. The CDR3 reads CASSWTGYEQYF. The CDR3 DNA is TGCGCCAGCAGCTGGACAGGCTACGAGCAGTACTTC.

The genes are TRBV5-8 and TRBJ2-3, with 12 bases lining up with TRBD1. Germline CDR1 SGHTS, CDR2 YDEGEE. The CDR3 is made up of 18 amino acids. V lost 3 bases, J lost 7 bases, and 15 bases stayed unmatched. Written as DNA, the CDR3 is TGTGCCAGCAGCTCGCAACTGACCGGGACAGGGGGCGAGAATACGCAGTATTTT. Translated, it gives CASSSQLTGTGGENTQYF.

This clone has just one count. V usage is TRBV19 and J usage is TRBJ2-3; no clear D. CDR3 size: 9 residues. Germline lookup yields CDR1 LNHDA and CDR2 SQIVND (reference sequence). DNA of the CDR3: TGTCCCCAGGCAGATACGCAGTATTTT. It codes for CPQADTQYF.

The chain combines TRBV4-1 with TRBJ1-1, with D tentatively TRBD1 (5 bases). The germline V gene has CDR1 MGHRA and CDR2 YSYEKL. The CDR3 runs to 15 residues. V lost 2 bases, J lost 1 base, and 11 bases lay in between. CDR3 region: CASSQTDITNTEAFF. For the CDR3, the DNA is TGCGCCAGCAGCCAAACGGACATAACGAACACTGAAGCTTTCTTT.

This rearrangement joins TRBV18 to TRBJ1-5; D is possibly TRBD1 (5 bases). The CDR3 runs to 13 residues. The V gene lost 3 bases and the J gene lost 6 bases, with 9 bases spanning the gap. Germline values: CDR1 KGHSH, CDR2 LQKENI. CDR3 amino acids: CASSPPGIQPQHF. Written as DNA, the CDR3 is TGTGCCAGCTCACCCCCAGGGATTCAGCCCCAGCATTTT. Full variable domain (remainder filled in from reference TRBV18 and TRBJ1-5): NAGVMQNPRHLVRRRGQEARLRCSPMKGHSHVYWYRQLPEEGLKFMVYLQKENIIDESGMPKERFSAEFPKEGPSILRIQQVVRGDSAAYFCASSPPGIQPQHFGDGTRLSIL.

The V call is TRBV15, the J call TRBJ1-6; D might be TRBD1 (6 bases). This CDR3 contains 14 residues. Germline-derived CDR1 and CDR2 are LNHNV and YYDKDF (reference sequence). The V end lost 4 bases, the J end lost 7 bases, and 11 bases lay between the germline ends. The CDR3 DNA is TGTGCCACCAGCAACAGGGAACGAAATTCACCCCTCCACTTT. Protein: CATSNRERNSPLHF.

The chain combines TRBV6-5 with TRBJ2-7; 9 nucleotides align to TRBD1. V dropped 6 bases and J dropped 4; count of bases not matched to a gene: 7. Germline CDR1 MNHEY, CDR2 SVGAGI. CDR3 length equals 14 residues. CDR3 region: CASRLTGTGYEQYF. CDR3 DNA: TGTGCCAGCAGGTTAACCGGGACAGGGTACGAGCAGTACTTC.

This chain connects TRBV5-1 to TRBJ2-3; 11 bases match TRBD2. Germline V gene data show CDR1 as SGHRS and CDR2 as YFSETQ. Unmatched junction bases numbered 11, after V lost 4 bases and J lost 7 bases. The CDR3 extends over 16 amino acids. Here the CDR3 reads CASSVPSGGSSNTQYF. CDR3 DNA: TGCGCCAGCAGCGTTCCTAGCGGGGGGTCCTCTAATACGCAGTATTTT.

The genes are TRBV7-2 and TRBJ1-4; D perhaps matches TRBD1 (5 bases). The CDR3 loop spans 15 amino acids. Germline V CDR1 and CDR2: SGHTA, FQGNSA. V lost 1 base, J lost 6 bases, and 12 bases lay in between. CDR3 DNA: TGTGCCAGCAGCTTAGTTCGGGGGGGTTATGAAAAACTGTTTTTT. Its protein product is CASSLVRGGYEKLFF.

This clone showed up just once. The gene calls are TRBV7-9 and TRBJ2-1, with D maybe TRBD1 (6 bases). CDR1 SEHNR and CDR2 FQNEAQ come from the germline V gene (reference sequence). There are 16 residues in the CDR3. Deletions cut 1 base from V and 2 bases from J, with 12 bases between. CDR3 DNA sequence: TGTGCCAGCAGCTTAGAACTCAGGGGTACCTACAATGAGCAGTTCTTC. Its protein is CASSLELRGTYNEQFF.

The genes are TRBV14 and TRBJ2-1, with 8 positions matching TRBD1. Germline V gene data show CDR1 as SGHDN and CDR2 as FVKESK. The length of the CDR3 is 16 residues. Trimming took 0 bases from V and 7 from J; bases not matched to a gene: 8. The CDR3 region has the DNA TGTGCCAGCAGCCAAGACTGGACAGGGTGGAAAAATGAGCAGTTCTTC. As protein: CASSQDWTGWKNEQFF.

This clone turned up a few times. The rearrangement links TRBV6-2 or TRBV6-3 to TRBJ2-7; D is unclear. Germline CDR1 and CDR2: MNHEY and SVGEGT. V lost 0 bases and J 6 bases, leaving 6 bases between the germline ends. This CDR3 has 12 residues. CDR3 nucleotides: TGTGCCAGCAGTTACTCTGGCTTCGAGCAGTACTTC. It codes for CASSYSGFEQYF.

The genes are TRBV6-2 or TRBV6-3 and TRBJ2-1; 10 bases are shared with TRBD2. V gave up 4 bases and J gave up 8 bases; unmatched junction bases: 17. The CDR3 loop spans 18 amino acids. CDR1 is MNHEY and CDR2 is SVGEGT in the germline V gene. The CDR3 region is CASSFELSSGGANYEQFF. DNA of the CDR3: TGTGCCAGCAGTTTCGAACTATCCAGCGGGGGGGCCAATTATGAGCAGTTCTTC.

The gene calls are TRBV24-1 and TRBJ2-6; D perhaps matches TRBD2 (7 bases). The germline CDR1 and CDR2 sequences are KGHDR and SFDVKD. This CDR3 spans 15 amino acids. Trimming cost V 11 bases and J 5 bases, with 18 bases left between them. The CDR3 bases are TGTGCCATGGTCGGGGGGCCTCAAAGGGCCAACGTCCTGACTTTC. This gives the protein CAMVGGPQRANVLTF.

The chain has TRBV7-9 and TRBJ1-1, with 9 nucleotides matching TRBD1. V dropped 2 bases and J dropped 5; count of bases not matched to a gene: 3. The CDR3 runs 14 residues. In germline, CDR1 is SEHNR, CDR2 FQNEAQ (reference sequence). The CDR3 sequence: CASSLNRGQTEAFF. The CDR3 bases are TGTGCCAGCAGCTTAAACAGGGGGCAGACTGAAGCTTTCTTT.

The V and J genes are TRBV5-6 and TRBJ1-2; 7 bases agree with TRBD1. Germline loops: CDR1 SGHDT, CDR2 YYEEEE. The CDR3 runs 12 residues. The V segment lost 6 bases and the J segment 6 bases; nucleotides outside the gene matches: 5. The CDR3 loop reads CASTSGGNGYTF. CDR3 sequence (DNA): TGTGCCAGCACTTCAGGGGGGAATGGCTACACCTTC.

The V gene is TRBV2, the J gene TRBJ2-1; 10 bases align to TRBD2. The CDR3 loop spans 15 amino acids. CDR1 is SNHLY and CDR2 is FYNNEI in the germline V gene. The V segment lost 6 bases and the J segment 6 bases; nucleotides outside the gene matches: 8. CDR3 residues: CASSLLAGVRNEQFF. The CDR3 DNA sequence: TGTGCCAGCAGCTTGCTAGCGGGGGTACGCAATGAGCAGTTCTTC.

J is TRBJ2-7 and V is TRBV6-5; D perhaps matches TRBD2 (6 bases). The V end lost 10 bases, the J end lost 0 bases, and 13 bases lay between the germline ends. CDR3 length: 13 amino acids. Looked up from germline, CDR1 is MNHEY and CDR2 is SVGAGI. The CDR3 spells CATLGGVSYEQYF. In nucleotides, the CDR3 is TGTGCCACCCTGGGCGGGGTCTCCTACGAGCAGTACTTC.